These T cell receptor beta chains were read from a single sample in a study of T cell responses to AZD1222 COVID-19 vaccine. Libraries were prepared by immunoSEQ multiplex PCR; TCRdb keeps only in-frame clonotypes and omits some of them. The profile shows 150,000 to 160,000 clones, about nine tenths of them singletons. Sequencing was performed on peripheral blood, taken on day 0 of AZD1222 vaccination. The receptor set was obtained from an adult in good health. Both conserved end residues are part of each CDR3. D genes are given only for firm matches. Clone size is not always given. Where it is, it says once, few, many or a class for expanded clones.

>-|TRBJ1-6|TRBV27|TRBD1
TGTGCCAGCAGTTTATCGAGCTCAGGGGGTGATTCACCCCTCCACTTT
CASSLSSSGGDSPLHF
>once|TRBJ2-5|TRBV5-1|-
TGCGCCAGCAGCTTGGGGACAGCGCTGCAAGAGACCCAGTACTTC
CASSLGTALQETQYF
>-|TRBJ1-2|TRBV27|-
TGTGCCAGCGCTTTCAACGGGGTAAACTATGGCTACACCTTC
CASAFNGVNYGYTF
>-|TRBJ2-5|TRBV9|-
TGTGCCAGCAGCGGTGCACAGATCCAAGAGACCCAGTACTTC
CASSGAQIQETQYF
>-|TRBJ2-5|TRBV19|-
TGTGCCAGTAGTGGCTCAGGGGGGGAGACCCAGTACTTC
CASSGSGGETQYF
>-|TRBJ1-6|TRBV28|TRBD1
TGTGCCAGCAGTATTCCCCTACGGACAGGGGGGCTTTATAATTCACCCCTCCACTTT
CASSIPLRTGGLYNSPLHF
>-|TRBJ2-2|TRBV18|-
TGTGCCAGCTCACCACTACAGGGAGGGTACACCGGGGAGCTGTTTTTT
CASSPLQGGYTGELFF
>-|TRBJ2-1|TRBV11-2|-
TGTGTCAGCAGCTTTGGTCTTAGCGGTAACTACAATGAGCAGTTCTTC
CVSSFGLSGNYNEQFF
>once|TRBJ1-4|TRBV10-2|-
TGCGCCAGCAGACCGGGGTCAAATGAAAAACTGTTTTTT
CASRPGSNEKLFF
>-|TRBJ2-7|TRBV19|-
TGTGCCACCCGGGATCGGTCGAATTCCTACGAGCAGTACTTC
CATRDRSNSYEQYF
>few|TRBJ2-2|TRBV29-1|-
TGCAGCGCCGTTAAAGACCTCAGGGGCACGACGAACACCGGGGAGCTGTTTTTT
CSAVKDLRGTTNTGELFF